Listed below are T cell receptor beta chains from one sample, sequenced in a study of shared clonotypes between healthy human individuals. Assay used: immunoSEQ multiplex PCR; TCRdb lists only in-frame clones, some missing. The table lists about 580,000 clones, roughly 98% of them singletons, with 0.3% in the top ten. The material sequenced was naive CD8+ T cells sorted from blood. These receptors all stem from a man aged 25 to 40 in good health. Both conserved end residues are part of each CDR3. The D gene is left open where the match is weak. Where a row states a size, it is once, few, many or the class of an expanded clone; other rows omit it.

NA 16 TRBJ2-5 TRBV7-9 NA CASSDTWRGRGETQYF TGTGCCAGCAGCGATACGTGGCGGGGCCGTGGGGAGACCCAGTACTTC
TRBD2 17 TRBJ2-7 TRBV11-2 NA CASSQVSGAGDPYEQYF TGTGCCAGCAGCCAAGTGTCCGGAGCGGGAGATCCCTACGAGCAGTACTTC
TRBD1 15 TRBJ1-5 TRBV10-2 NA CASSESGTVNQPQHF TGCGCCAGCAGTGAGTCCGGGACAGTAAATCAGCCCCAGCATTTT
TRBD1 14 TRBJ2-3 TRBV30 NA CAWSDRGGTDTQYF TGTGCCTGGAGTGACAGGGGAGGCACAGATACGCAGTATTTT
NA 16 TRBJ2-7 TRBV7-6 once CASSLYVGERRYEQYF TGTGCCAGCAGCTTATATGTGGGCGAGAGGAGGTACGAGCAGTACTTC
NA 13 TRBJ2-7 TRBV6-5 NA CASRAGTYGEQYF TGTGCCAGCAGGGCCGGGACCTACGGCGAGCAGTACTTC
NA 13 TRBJ2-3 TRBV4-1 NA CASSLLLTDTQYF TGCGCCAGCAGCTTACTATTAACAGATACGCAGTATTTT
TRBD1 15 TRBJ2-1 TRBV7-9 NA CASSRGTGIQNEQFF TGTGCCAGCAGCCGCGGGACAGGGATTCAGAATGAGCAGTTCTTC
TRBD1 14 TRBJ1-1 TRBV6-6 NA CASSSDDRVFEAFF TGTGCCAGCAGTTCAGACGACAGGGTTTTTGAAGCTTTCTTT
NA 12 TRBJ1-1 TRBV29-1 NA CSWGRTNTEAFF TGCAGCTGGGGACGCACGAACACTGAAGCTTTCTTT
TRBD2 14 TRBJ2-7 TRBV27 NA CASSVASGSYEQYF TGTGCCAGCAGCGTAGCTAGCGGGTCATACGAGCAGTACTTC
NA 11 TRBJ1-1 TRBV29-1 NA CSVPRGQGAFF TGCAGCGTTCCTCGGGGCCAAGGAGCTTTCTTT
NA 13 TRBJ2-7 TRBV29-1 NA CSVPRGKLGEQYF TGCAGCGTACCCCGGGGGAAGCTGGGCGAGCAGTACTTC
TRBD1 16 TRBJ2-1 TRBV27 NA CASSLTDRGAYNEQFF TGTGCCAGCAGTTTAACGGACAGGGGAGCCTACAATGAGCAGTTCTTC
NA 11 TRBJ1-2 TRBV7-2 NA CASRTDYGYTF TGTGCCAGCCGGACAGACTATGGCTACACCTTC
NA 12 TRBJ2-3 TRBV7-9 NA CASSRSGDTQYF TGTGCCAGCAGCCGGTCGGGAGATACGCAGTATTTT
TRBD1 15 TRBJ1-4 TRBV6-1 NA CASSELGQEDEKLFF TGTGCCAGCAGTGAACTGGGACAGGAAGACGAAAAACTGTTTTTT
NA 14 TRBJ1-2 TRBV2 once CASRGTNTGYGYTF TGTGCCAGCAGGGGGACCAACACGGGCTATGGCTACACCTTC
NA 13 TRBJ2-7 TRBV19 NA CASSIGQGGEQYF TGTGCCAGTAGTATAGGACAGGGAGGCGAGCAGTACTTC
NA 16 TRBJ2-5 TRBV18 NA CASSPPSDYLQETQYF TGTGCCAGCTCACCACCGAGTGATTATCTCCAAGAGACCCAGTACTTC
NA 15 TRBJ2-1 TRBV27 NA CASSPPGAAYNEQFF TGTGCCAGCAGTCCCCCAGGGGCCGCGTACAATGAGCAGTTCTTC
NA 14 TRBJ1-1 TRBV6-1 NA CASRHTGGNTEAFF TGTGCCAGCAGACATACTGGGGGCAACACTGAAGCTTTCTTT